The 3 T cell receptor beta chains in this list originate from one sample, sequenced in a study of CD8+ T cells in alopecia areata. Sequencing relied on a cDNA template that was reverse transcribed from extracted RNA. Method: immunoSEQ multiplex PCR; TCRdb's copy keeps in-frame clones and lacks some. The repertoire consists of about 190,000 clones, with over 55% occurring once and the leading ten covering 1%. Described treatment: oral pan-JAK inhibitor, 5-10 mg twice daily. The source material was CD4+ T cells sorted from blood, sampled at week 24, from a patient treated with tofacitinib. The receptors shown here come from a human donor with alopecia areata.

The sample holds one count of this clone. The rearrangement joins TRBV6-6 to TRBJ1-2, with D perhaps matching TRBD1 (6 bases). This CDR3 is built from 13 residues. V was trimmed by 4 bases and J by 4 bases, leaving 10 bases between them. Germline V gives CDR1 MNHNY, CDR2 SVGAGI (reference sequence). The CDR3 nucleotides are TGTGCCAGCAGTTCAGACAGGATCTATGGCTACACCTTC. Its protein product is CASSSDRIYGYTF.

Comments on this clone: Given the absence of the conserved phenylalanine or tryptophan at the CDR3 end, a read error is likely. No DNA is shown, since the ends of the CDR3 on it are uncertain; the CDR3 is the one TCRdb lists. This chain uses TRBV23-1 with TRBJ1-2; the table calls TRBD1, which could not be checked here. TRBV23-1 is given ORF status, its function remaining uncertain. The CDR3 extends over 11 residues, inclusive of both ends. The CDR3 sequence is CASRASGQRVV.

The V call is TRBV4-3, the J call TRBJ1-2, with TRBD1 as a possible D gene (6 bases). The V and J ends lost 1 base and 6 bases respectively, with 12 bases between them. The CDR3 contains 14 residues. Germline V CDR1 and CDR2: LGHNA, YSLEER. The DNA for the CDR3 is TGCGCCAGCAGCCAAGCGGCCAGGGGCGATGGCTACACCTTC. This gives the protein CASSQAARGDGYTF.